This T cell receptor (beta chain) emerged from a study of blood T cell repertoires in COVID-19. On this clone itself: The sample contains more than one DNA sequence encoding this CDR3.

The CDR3 spans 15 residues. Germline V lookup: CDR1 LGHDT, CDR2 YNNKEL (reference sequence). V lost 1 base, J lost 0 bases, and 7 bases lay in between. Sequencing used immunoSEQ multiplex PCR; TCRdb keeps in-frame clones, though not all of them. The data contain approximately 380,000 clones, approximately 91% of them singletons. Sequencing was performed on PBMCs or T cells enriched from blood (not recorded which). This TCR came from a woman between 40 and 55 years old who had been exposed to COVID-19. The rearrangement links TRBV3-1 (or the pseudogene TRBV3-2) to TRBJ1-3, with a possible D match to TRBD1 (6 bases). The CDR3 DNA sequence: TGTGCCAGCAGCCAAGGGACAGCCTCTGGAAACACCATATATTTT. Its translation: CASSQGTASGNTIYF.